This TCR beta chain was obtained from a study of T cell changes during pregnancy in multiple sclerosis. Deletions cut 5 bases from V and 4 bases from J, with 17 bases between. The CDR3 is 15 amino acids. Per germline, CDR1 SGHTA and CDR2 FQGNSA. Sequencing was performed with immunoSEQ multiplex PCR; in TCRdb, only in-frame clones are kept and a portion is missing. Of under 40,000 clones in the sample, roughly nine tenths were seen once. The receptor was isolated from a female donor with multiple sclerosis, enrolled in a pregnancy study. The gene calls are TRBV7-2 and TRBJ1-2; D is unresolved. Sequences were derived from CD4+ T cells from peripheral blood mononuclear cells, sampled in the second trimester of pregnancy. The CDR3 spells CASSPHQPSSYGYTF. The DNA for the CDR3 is TGTGCCAGCAGCCCCCACCAGCCTTCTAGCTATGGCTACACCTTC.